This T cell receptor beta chain was sequenced during a study of shared clonotypes between healthy human individuals. Study in general: For every donor, three CD4 naive, three CD4 memory, two CD8 naive and one CD8 memory plates were used.

At the deep level, the assay was run. Using approximately 200 ng DNA, 32,000 or so T cell genomes, the sorted-subset replicate PCRs were run. Using immunoSEQ multiplex PCR, the repertoire was profiled, and TCRdb retains in-frame clones only, with some absent. Of millions of clones listed, about 92% are singletons. Subsets obtained from CD4+ cells comprised CD45RA+ naive and CD45RA-negative memory cells. This clonotype was sampled from a man younger than 35 in good health. Some clones in this sample may be carry-over from other donors' samples. Sequenced material: naive CD4+ T cells from PBMCs. Noted subset: CD45RA+ positively selected.

The CDR3 here is CASSSRTRPDTQYF. The CDR3 DNA sequence: TGTGCCAGCAGCTCAAGGACCCGGCCGGATACGCAGTATTTT. J is TRBJ2-3 and V is TRBV7-3; D remains unclear. The CDR3 is 14 residues long. Between the trimmed V and J ends, which lost 4 bases and 6 bases, there was a span of 14 bases. Germline assignment: CDR1 SGHTA and CDR2 FQGTGA.